One and the same sample provided the 22 T cell receptor beta chains below, sequenced in a study of blood T cells in healthy people across ages. Next came a second PCR, run for about 6 to 11 cycles, which used a sample-barcoded 5' primer along with a J-beta primer mix. MiXCR was run by TCRdb on the 5' RACE reads, yielding one entry per CDR3 protein. The profile shows about 1.6 million distinct CDR3 sequences, roughly a third of them singletons. Sequences were obtained from blood. All receptors come from a woman aged 25 to 45 in good health.

As DNA, the CDR3 is TGTGCCAGCAGTGACAGGGTCGCGAAGACCCAGTACTTC. Residues: CASSDRVAKTQYF. The chain combines TRBV28 with TRBJ2-5, with 7 bases identical to TRBD1. This CDR3 contains 13 residues. Trimming removed 5 bases from V and 6 bases from J; junction bases left unmatched: 6. CDR1 and CDR2 from the germline V gene are MDHEN and SYDVKM.

This clonotype was seen more than once but under ten times. The chain uses TRBV5-1 and TRBJ2-2, with 7 bases matching TRBD1. There are 14 residues in the CDR3. CDR1 SGHRS and CDR2 YFSETQ come from the germline V gene. V dropped 3 bases and J dropped 7; count of bases not matched to a gene: 6. The CDR3 DNA reads as TGCGCCAGCAGCTCAACAGGGGTTAACGGGGAGCTGTTTTTT. Its protein is CASSSTGVNGELFF.

This clonotype was counted many times. The J gene is TRBJ2-7, the V gene TRBV4-1, with 8 bases identical to TRBD2. The CDR3 contains 16 residues. J was trimmed by 4 bases and V by 2 bases; bases with no gene match: 10. The germline gives CDR1 MGHRA, CDR2 YSYEKL. The CDR3 loop reads CASSQYLTSASYEQYF. CDR3 in DNA: TGCGCCAGCAGCCAATATTTGACTAGCGCCTCTTACGAGCAGTACTTC.

This clonotype has more than one count but fewer than ten. V and J are TRBV7-9 and TRBJ2-1; TRBD2 matches 8 bases. The CDR3 contains 15 residues. Looked up from germline, CDR1 is SEHNR and CDR2 is FQNEAQ (reference sequence). V was clipped by 2 bases and J by 4 bases; unmatched bases: 4. CDR3 in DNA: TGTGCCAGCAGCTTAAGCGGGAGACTTTACAATGAGCAGTTCTTC. Amino acids: CASSLSGRLYNEQFF.

The chain employs TRBV20-1 and TRBJ2-3, with D unresolved. V lost 4 bases, J lost 0 bases, and 14 bases lay in between. The germline gives CDR1 DFQATT, CDR2 SNEGSKA (reference sequence). CDR3 length equals 15 residues. The CDR3 DNA sequence: TGCAGTGCTACCCTCCGGGTCTTTAGCACAGATACGCAGTATTTT. This sequence encodes CSATLRVFSTDTQYF.

As regards this clonotype: The junction differs from germline at one of its ends, possibly a read error. The CDR3 protein is CASIDASSGANVPTF. DNA of the CDR3: TGTGCCAGCATCGACGCCAGCTCTGGGGCCAACGTCCCGACTTTC. This chain joins TRBV6-1 and TRBJ2-6; a possible D gene is TRBD1 (5 bases). This CDR3 is 15 amino acids long. Germline CDR1 is MNHNS and CDR2 is SASEGT.

This clonotype was counted at least ten times. The chain links TRBV27 to TRBJ2-5; maybe TRBD2 (5 bases). V lost 3 bases, J lost 2 bases, and 19 bases lay in between. The CDR3 spans 17 residues. CDR1 and CDR2 from the germline V gene are MNHEY and SMNVEV (reference sequence). The CDR3 loop is CASSFLVSGNPQETQYF. DNA of the CDR3: TGTGCCAGCAGTTTTCTTGTCAGCGGAAATCCGCAAGAGACCCAGTACTTC.

V is TRBV12-3 or TRBV12-4 and J is TRBJ1-2; TRBD1 is a possible D gene (6 bases). CDR3 size: 13 residues. Deletions cut 0 bases from V and 10 bases from J, with 12 bases between. The CDR3 DNA is TGTGCCAGCAGTTTAGCGGCACAGGGTGCCTACACCTTC. It is translated as CASSLAAQGAYTF.

The chain uses TRBV28 and TRBJ2-7, with D perhaps matching TRBD1 (5 bases). The CDR3 loop spans 14 amino acids. The germline V and J ends were trimmed by 6 bases and 3 bases, with 15 bases remaining between them. CDR1 is MDHEN and CDR2 is SYDVKM in the germline V gene. CDR3 region: CASRQATGHYEQYF. The CDR3 nucleotides are TGTGCCAGCAGACAGGCTACCGGGCACTACGAGCAGTACTTC.

This rearrangement joins TRBV7-2 to TRBJ1-6, with D possibly being TRBD1 (5 bases). CDR1 and CDR2 (germline): SGHTA, FQGNSA. The ends were cut back, 5 bases at V and 8 bases at J, with 13 bases in the middle. CDR3 size: 14 residues. The CDR3 loop reads CASSQRQTDSPLHF. CDR3 sequence (DNA): TGTGCCAGCAGCCAACGACAGACAGATTCACCCCTCCACTTT.

The chain couples TRBV7-8 to TRBJ2-7, with TRBD1 matching over 12 bases. J was trimmed by 0 bases and V by 5 bases; bases with no gene match: 20. The CDR3 contains 21 residues. The germline gives CDR1 SGHVS, CDR2 FQNEAQ. The CDR3 nucleotides are TGTGCCAGCAGCCCAAAACGACCGGGACAGGGGGCTACCTCGAGCTCCTACGAGCAGTACTTC. This translates into CASSPKRPGQGATSSSYEQYF.

This chain connects TRBV5-1 to TRBJ2-1; D possibly corresponds to TRBD2 (5 bases). In germline, CDR1 is SGHRS, CDR2 YFSETQ. Trimming took off 2 bases at V and 0 bases at J, with 15 bases between the two ends. The CDR3 sequence is 17 residues long. The CDR3 DNA sequence: TGCGCCAGCAGCTTCGGACTCTCGGCCAGCTCCTACAATGAGCAGTTCTTC. Translated, it gives CASSFGLSASSYNEQFF.

J is TRBJ1-1 and V is TRBV5-5; D unclear. Germline-derived CDR1 and CDR2 are SGHKS and YYEKEE (reference sequence). Trimming took off 4 bases at V and 2 bases at J, with 15 bases between the two ends. The CDR3 extends over 15 amino acids. In DNA form, the CDR3 reads TGTGCCAGCAGCCCCTTCAGGCAGCAAAACACTGAAGCTTTCTTT. It codes for CASSPFRQQNTEAFF.

The rearrangement links TRBV7-9 to TRBJ1-2, with 7 positions matching TRBD1. The CDR3 runs to 13 residues. Germline CDR1 is SEHNR and CDR2 is FQNEAQ (reference sequence). V trimming: 5 bases; J trimming: 8 bases; junction bases outside the gene matches: 8. CDR3 bases: TGTGCCAGCAGCGCGACAGGGTCGTTCGGCTACACCTTC. Its translation is CASSATGSFGYTF.

The J gene is TRBJ2-7, the V gene TRBV6-1; D is perhaps TRBD2 (5 bases). Germline lookup yields CDR1 MNHNS and CDR2 SASEGT. V dropped 7 bases and J dropped 0 bases, with 19 bases sitting between them. The CDR3 contains 16 residues. The DNA of the CDR3 is TGTGCCAGCAACCACGCCAGCGGCGGTAGCTCCTACGAGCAGTACTTC. It codes for CASNHASGGSSYEQYF.

This chain links TRBV20-1 with TRBJ1-1, with 7 bases matching TRBD1. CDR1 and CDR2 from the germline V gene are DFQATT and SNEGSKA (reference sequence). V trimming: 3 bases; J trimming: 5 bases; junction bases outside the gene matches: 6. The CDR3 runs to 13 residues. The CDR3 loop is CSARTGKGTEAFF. The CDR3 region has the DNA TGCAGTGCTAGGACAGGGAAAGGGACTGAAGCTTTCTTT.

The chain couples TRBV7-9 to TRBJ1-1; D unclear. V was cut by 5 bases and J by 7 bases, with 32 bases left in between. The CDR3 is 19 residues long. Germline CDR1 SEHNR, CDR2 FQNEAQ (reference sequence). The CDR3 loop is CASSVTSFRPKIISHEAFF. DNA of the CDR3: TGTGCCAGCAGCGTAACTTCTTTCCGACCGAAAATCATCTCCCATGAAGCTTTCTTT. Full variable domain (rest looked up from reference TRBV7-9 and TRBJ1-1): DTGVSQNPRHKITKRGQNVTFRCDPISEHNRLYWYRQTLGQGPEFLTYFQNEAQLEKSRLLSDRFSAERPKGSFSTLEIQRTEQGDSAMYLCASSVTSFRPKIISHEAFFGQGTRLTVV.

This clonotype was observed a handful of times. The V and J genes are TRBV11-2 and TRBJ2-3, with D perhaps matching TRBD2 (6 bases). Germline CDR1 reads SGHAT; CDR2 reads FQNNGV. This CDR3 region has 15 residues. V was trimmed by 4 bases and J by 2 bases, leaving 13 bases between them. This CDR3 reads CASSSASVNTDTQYF. CDR3 nucleotides: TGTGCCAGCAGCTCCGCTAGCGTCAACACAGATACGCAGTATTTT. Variable domain in full (rest from reference TRBV11-2 and TRBJ2-3): EAGVAQSPRYKIIEKRQSVAFWCNPISGHATLYWYQQILGQGPKLLIQFQNNGVVDDSQLPKDRFSAERLKGVDSTLKIQPAKLEDSAVYLCASSSASVNTDTQYFGPGTRLTVL.

This clonotype was counted a few times. J is TRBJ1-6 and V is TRBV5-8; 11 bases fit TRBD1. Germline V gene data show CDR1 as SGHTS and CDR2 as YDEGEE. Trimming removed 3 bases from V and 9 bases from J; junction bases left unmatched: 5. The CDR3 has 15 residues. In nucleotides, the CDR3 is TGTGCCAGCAGCTACCGAGGACAGGGGGCTTCACCCCTCCACTTT. Translation: CASSYRGQGASPLHF.

The chain joins TRBV2 to TRBJ2-3; D unclear. This CDR3 region has 12 residues. Deletions cut 7 bases from V and 2 bases from J, with 7 bases between. Germline CDR1 SNHLY, CDR2 FYNNEI. CDR3 loop: CASTVFTDTQYF. Here the CDR3 DNA reads TGTGCCAGCACTGTATTCACAGATACGCAGTATTTT.

The chain employs TRBV20-1 and TRBJ1-2; D is uncertain. CDR3 length: 11 residues. The germline CDR1 and CDR2 sequences are DFQATT and SNEGSKA (reference sequence). The CDR3 DNA is TGCAGCCACACCCTTATCGGGGGCTACACCTTC. Translating it yields CSHTLIGGYTF.

The chain uses TRBV4-2 and TRBJ2-7; D unclear. There are 14 residues in the CDR3. With 1 base removed from V and 0 bases from J, the gap between germline ends came to 7 bases. In germline, CDR1 is LGHNA, CDR2 YNFKEQ. In DNA, the CDR3 is TGTGCCAGCAGCCAAGCTCGGGTCTCCTACGAGCAGTACTTC. This sequence encodes CASSQARVSYEQYF.